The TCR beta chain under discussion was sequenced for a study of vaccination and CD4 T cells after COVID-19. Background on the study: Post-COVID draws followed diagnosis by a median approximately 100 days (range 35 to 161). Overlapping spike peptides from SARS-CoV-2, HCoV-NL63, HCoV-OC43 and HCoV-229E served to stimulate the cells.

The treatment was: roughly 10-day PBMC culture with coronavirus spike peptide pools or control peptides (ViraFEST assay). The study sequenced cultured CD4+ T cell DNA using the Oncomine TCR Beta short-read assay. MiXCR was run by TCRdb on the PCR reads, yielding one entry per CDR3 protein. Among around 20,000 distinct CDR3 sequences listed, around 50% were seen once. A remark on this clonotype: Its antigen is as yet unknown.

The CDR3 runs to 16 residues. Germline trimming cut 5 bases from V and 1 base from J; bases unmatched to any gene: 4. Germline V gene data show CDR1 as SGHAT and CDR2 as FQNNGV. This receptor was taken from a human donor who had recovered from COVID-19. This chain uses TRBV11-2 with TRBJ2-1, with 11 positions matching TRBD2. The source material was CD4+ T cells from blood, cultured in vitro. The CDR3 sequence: CASSPPSGRSYNEQFF. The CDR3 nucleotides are TGTGCCAGCAGCCCACCTAGCGGGAGGTCCTACAATGAGCAGTTCTTC.